Listed below are T cell receptor beta chains from one sample, sequenced in a study of glioma-infiltrating T cells. TCRdb analysed the multiplex PCR reads with MiXCR anew, one entry per CDR3 protein. This sample has approximately 45,000 distinct CDR3 sequences; around 22% occur once, and the top ten carry less than 7%. Sequencing was performed on glioma tissue, nonneoplastic brain tissue, or PBMCs (not recorded which). The receptors were sampled from a human donor with low-grade glioma or glioblastoma, undergoing nonglioma brain surgery, or in good health (not recorded which). Each CDR3 is given with its conserved first and last residue. The D gene is left open where the match is weak. Where a row states a size, it is once, few, many or the class of an expanded clone; other rows omit it.

-	TRBV7-2	-	TRBJ2-1	CASSLGQGLDEQFF	TGTGCCAGCAGCTTAGGGCAGGGGTTGGATGAGCAGTTCTTC
many	TRBV29-1	TRBD1	TRBJ1-5	CSVGQSRYQPQHF	TGCAGCGTGGGACAGTCTCGGTATCAGCCCCAGCATTTT
many	TRBV5-1	TRBD1	TRBJ1-5	CASSWTGGDQPQHF	TGCGCCAGCAGCTGGACAGGGGGCGATCAGCCCCAGCATTTT
few	TRBV7-2	TRBD1	TRBJ1-4	CASSPQTGLGAEKLFF	TGTGCCAGCAGCCCCCAGACAGGGTTGGGGGCTGAAAAACTGTTTTTT
many	TRBV3-1	TRBD1	TRBJ1-5	CASSQDFGTGGNQPQHF	TGTGCCAGCAGCCAAGATTTTGGGACAGGGGGCAATCAGCCCCAGCATTTT
many	TRBV2	TRBD1	TRBJ2-3	CASSDSRTGGTDTQYF	TGTGCCAGCAGTGATTCAAGGACAGGGGGCACAGATACGCAGTATTTT
many	TRBV20-1	TRBD1	TRBJ1-2	CSAHIDRDGYTF	TGCAGTGCCCACATAGACAGGGATGGCTACACCTTC
-	TRBV28	TRBD1	TRBJ1-6	CVSSSGTVSPLHF	TGTGTTAGCAGTTCCGGGACAGTCTCACCCCTCCACTTT
many	TRBV27	-	TRBJ2-1	CASSSGSSGNYNEQFF	TGTGCCAGCAGTTCGGGCAGTTCTGGGAACTACAATGAGCAGTTCTTC
-	TRBV19	TRBD1	TRBJ1-2	CASSPSAGQPPTF	TGTGCCAGTAGTCCCTCCGCGGGACAGCCTCCGACCTTC
many	TRBV2	-	TRBJ2-1	CASRDQAYNEQFF	TGTGCCAGCAGAGACCAAGCCTACAATGAGCAGTTCTTC
many	TRBV7-3	-	TRBJ2-7	CASSTSPDSYEQYF	TGTGCCAGCAGTACGAGCCCGGACTCCTACGAGCAGTACTTC
many	TRBV6-1	TRBD2	TRBJ2-7	CASGSSGRGEQYF	TGTGCCAGCGGTTCTAGCGGGAGAGGGGAGCAGTACTTC
many	TRBV20-1	TRBD1	TRBJ2-7	CSARRTGVYEQYF	TGCAGTGCTAGACGGACAGGTGTCTACGAGCAGTACTTC
-	TRBV28	-	TRBJ1-1	CVSSLRGNTEAFF	TGTGTTAGCAGTTTGAGAGGGAACACTGAAGCTTTCTTT
-	TRBV10-3	TRBD2	TRBJ2-1	CAISAVRGGYWSPHPNEQFF	TGTGCCATCAGTGCTGTGCGGGGGGGTTATTGGTCTCCCCATCCCAATGAGCAGTTCTTC
many	TRBV28	-	TRBJ2-7	CASGTPPYEQYF	TGTGCCAGCGGGACCCCTCCCTACGAGCAGTACTTC
many	TRBV6-1	TRBD2	TRBJ2-1	CASSDGTSGGRLRYEQFF	TGTGCCAGCAGCGACGGGACTAGCGGGGGGAGGCTACGCTATGAGCAGTTCTTC
-	TRBV29-1	-	TRBJ2-3	CSVVGGLTDRQYF	TGCAGCGTCGTAGGGGGGCTCACAGATAGGCAGTATTTT
-	TRBV6-1	-	TRBJ2-7	CASSYGGLSSEQYF	TGTGCCAGCAGTTATGGGGGGCTGAGTTCCGAGCAGTACTTC
many	TRBV28	-	TRBJ1-5	CASSLGQGFQPQHF	TGTGCCAGCAGTTTGGGGCAGGGGTTTCAGCCCCAGCATTTT
many	TRBV7-9	TRBD2	TRBJ2-1	CASSFPGLAGDNEQFF	TGTGCCAGCAGCTTCCCGGGACTAGCGGGGGACAATGAGCAGTTCTTC
many	TRBV28	-	TRBJ1-2	CASSTAHYGYTF	TGTGCCAGCAGCACAGCCCACTATGGCTACACCTTC
medium-sized	TRBV25-1	TRBD1	TRBJ1-6	CASSRDRASPLHF	TGTGCCAGCAGCCGGGACAGAGCCTCACCCCTCCACTTT
-	TRBV5-5	TRBD2	TRBJ2-3	CASSWTRIFADTQYF	TGTGCCAGCAGCTGGACTAGGATTTTCGCAGATACGCAGTATTTT
-	TRBV12-3/TRBV12-4	TRBD1	TRBJ2-2	CANPGTGDTGELFF	TGTGCCAACCCCGGGACAGGGGACACCGGGGAGCTGTTTTTT
many	TRBV3-1	TRBD2	TRBJ2-2	CASSQELASAGELFF	TGTGCCAGCAGCCAAGAACTAGCGTCGGCCGGGGAGCTGTTTTTT
few	TRBV10-3	TRBD2	TRBJ2-3	CAISGPRGSGGDTDTQYF	TGTGCCATCAGTGGGCCCCGAGGAAGCGGGGGGGACACAGATACGCAGTATTTT
many	TRBV4-1	-	TRBJ2-1	CASSQLVLTGRDEQFF	TGCGCCAGCAGCCAACTCGTCTTGACAGGACGGGATGAGCAGTTCTTC
many	TRBV5-8	TRBD1	TRBJ1-2	CASSLDGQGSYGYTF	TGTGCCAGCAGCTTGGATGGACAGGGGAGCTATGGCTACACCTTC
many	TRBV7-9	-	TRBJ1-2	CASSFTGKDGYTF	TGTGCCAGCAGCTTTACAGGGAAGGATGGCTACACCTTC
-	TRBV11-3	-	TRBJ2-4	CASSSKNIQYF	TGTGCCAGCAGCTCCAAAAACATTCAGTACTTC
many	TRBV5-1	-	TRBJ1-1	CASSFWKNTEAFF	TGCGCCAGCAGCTTTTGGAAGAACACTGAAGCTTTCTTT
-	TRBV30	TRBD2	TRBJ2-3	CAWSAGTTDTQYF	TGTGCCTGGAGTGCAGGGACTACGGATACGCAGTATTTT
many	TRBV6-4	-	TRBJ2-3	CASSEVGDTDTQYF	TGTGCCAGCAGTGAAGTGGGAGACACAGATACGCAGTATTTT
many	TRBV3-1	-	TRBJ1-6	CASSQGIRNSPLHF	TGTGCCAGCAGCCAAGGAATTCGCAATTCACCCCTCCACTTT
many	TRBV7-2	-	TRBJ2-2	CASSLVTVNTGELFF	TGTGCCAGCAGCTTAGTAACCGTTAACACCGGGGAGCTGTTTTTT
few	TRBV5-1	-	TRBJ2-5	CASSLRRHLIETQYF	TGCGCCAGCAGCTTGCGTCGACACCTTATTGAGACCCAGTACTTC
-	TRBV11-2	-	TRBJ2-7	CASSLIRAYEQYF	TGTGCCAGCAGCTTAATCAGAGCTTACGAGCAGTACTTC
-	TRBV9	-	TRBJ1-1	CASSPHRGGARIEAFF	TGTGCCAGCAGCCCCCATAGGGGTGGCGCGAGGATTGAAGCTTTCTTT
-	TRBV19	-	TRBJ2-1	CASSLFQGGATNEQFF	TGTGCCAGTAGTCTCTTTCAGGGGGGGGCCACGAATGAGCAGTTCTTC
many	TRBV20-1	-	TRBJ1-1	CSARDLGGQGTEAFF	TGCAGTGCTAGAGATCTCGGGGGGCAGGGAACTGAAGCTTTCTTT
many	TRBV2	-	TRBJ1-5	CASSEGRGQPQHF	TGTGCCAGCAGTGAGGGGAGAGGTCAGCCCCAGCATTTT
-	TRBV29-1	TRBD1	TRBJ1-1	CSGDRGETEAFF	TGCAGCGGGGACAGGGGTGAGACTGAAGCTTTCTTT
few	TRBV10-3	-	TRBJ2-1	CAISGAGPRAEQFF	TGTGCCATCAGCGGTGCGGGGCCCAGGGCTGAGCAGTTCTTC
many	TRBV28	-	TRBJ1-5	CASGTSNQPQHF	TGTGCCAGCGGGACAAGCAATCAGCCCCAGCATTTT